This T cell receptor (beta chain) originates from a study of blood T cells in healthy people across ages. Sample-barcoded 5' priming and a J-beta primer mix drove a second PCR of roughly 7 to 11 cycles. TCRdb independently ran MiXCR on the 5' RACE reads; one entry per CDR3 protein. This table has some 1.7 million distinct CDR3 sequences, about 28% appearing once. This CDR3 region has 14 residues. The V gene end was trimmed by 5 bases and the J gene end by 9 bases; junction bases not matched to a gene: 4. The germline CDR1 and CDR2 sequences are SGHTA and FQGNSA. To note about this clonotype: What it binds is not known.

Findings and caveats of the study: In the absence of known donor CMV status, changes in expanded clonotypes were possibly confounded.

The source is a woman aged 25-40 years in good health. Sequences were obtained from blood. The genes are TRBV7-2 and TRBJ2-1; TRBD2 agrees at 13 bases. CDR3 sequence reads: CASSPGLAGIEQFF. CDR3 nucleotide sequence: TGTGCCAGCAGCCCGGGACTAGCGGGAATTGAGCAGTTCTTC. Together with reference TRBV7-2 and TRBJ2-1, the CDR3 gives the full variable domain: GAGVSQSPSNKVTEKGKDVELRCDPISGHTALYWYRQSLGQGLEFLIYFQGNSAPDKSGLPSDRFSAERTGGSVSTLTIQRTQQEDSAVYLCASSPGLAGIEQFFGPGTRLTVL.